The 22 T cell receptor beta chains listed next were all sequenced from one sample in a study of blood T cell repertoires in COVID-19. Repertoires were generated with immunoSEQ multiplex PCR, while TCRdb's copy carries only in-frame clones and drops some. This sample has fewer than 200,000 clones, with about 80% found just once. Specimen: peripheral blood. The receptors here all came from a woman aged 45-65 years with active or convalescent COVID-19.

This clone appeared a single time. The chain has TRBV2 and TRBJ1-2; unclear D gene. Trimming took 8 bases from V and 5 from J, leaving 12 bases between them. The CDR3 runs to 12 residues. The germline gives CDR1 SNHLY, CDR2 FYNNEI. The chain's CDR3 is CASRRQTYGYTF. The CDR3 nucleotides read TGTGCCAGCCGCCGGCAGACTTATGGCTACACCTTC.

The chain has TRBV28 and TRBJ2-5, with 11 bases lining up with TRBD2. CDR1 and CDR2 from the germline V gene are MDHEN and SYDVKM. Trimming took 2 bases from V and 4 from J; bases not matched to a gene: 6. This CDR3 has 16 amino acids. The CDR3, as DNA: TGTGCCAGCAGTTTACAGCTAGCGGGAGGTCGAGAGACCCAGTACTTC. It yields the protein CASSLQLAGGRETQYF.

V gene TRBV9 combines with J gene TRBJ2-5, with TRBD1 matching 7 bases. Germline CDR1 and CDR2: SGDLS and YYNGEE. The CDR3 runs 15 residues. V lost 3 bases and J lost 4; bases outside the gene matches: 9. CDR3 in amino acids: CASSALGTDGETQYF. CDR3 nucleotides: TGTGCCAGCAGCGCTCTAGGGACAGATGGAGAGACCCAGTACTTC.

V is TRBV27 and J is TRBJ2-2, with TRBD2 matching 10 bases. The CDR3 length is 15 residues. V shed 3 bases and J 6 bases; nucleotides not matched to a gene: 4. Germline lookup yields CDR1 MNHEY and CDR2 SMNVEV (reference sequence). The CDR3 reads CASSFRLAGAGELFF. The CDR3 DNA sequence: TGTGCCAGCAGTTTTCGGCTAGCGGGAGCCGGGGAGCTGTTTTTT.

This chain links TRBV9 with TRBJ2-3; 9 nucleotides match TRBD2. CDR1 and CDR2 (germline): SGDLS, YYNGEE. The CDR3 has 15 amino acids. V dropped 4 bases and J dropped 0; count of bases not matched to a gene: 3. The CDR3 spells CASSLAGTSTDTQYF. Here the CDR3 DNA reads TGTGCCAGCAGCCTAGCGGGAACTAGCACAGATACGCAGTATTTT.

The chain employs TRBV6-5 and TRBJ2-1; weak D call: TRBD2 (6 bases). V was trimmed by 6 bases and J by 0 bases, leaving 12 bases between them. This CDR3 has 15 residues. Germline assignment: CDR1 MNHEY and CDR2 SVGAGI. CDR3 in amino acids: CASRRDFRSYNEQFF. The DNA for the CDR3 is TGTGCCAGCAGGAGGGACTTCCGCTCCTACAATGAGCAGTTCTTC.

This clone has a handful of counts. This sequence joins TRBV28 and TRBJ2-3; 11 bases line up with TRBD2. CDR1 and CDR2 (germline): MDHEN, SYDVKM. The CDR3 is made up of 16 amino acids. The V gene end was trimmed by 5 bases and the J gene end by 3 bases; junction bases not matched to a gene: 7. The CDR3 region is CASSRSLAGVTDTQYF. In DNA, the CDR3 is TGTGCCAGCAGTCGCTCACTAGCGGGAGTAACAGATACGCAGTATTTT.

This clone was counted a few times. The chain links TRBV6-2 or TRBV6-3 to TRBJ2-3, with a possible D match to TRBD2 (6 bases). Germline-derived CDR1 and CDR2 are MNHEY and SVGEGT. Trimming cost V 3 bases and J 8 bases, with 18 bases left between them. The CDR3 loop spans 15 amino acids. The CDR3 loop is CASSYRGRAEGTQYF. The DNA of the CDR3 is TGTGCCAGCAGTTATCGAGGCAGGGCGGAGGGTACGCAGTATTTT.

This chain uses TRBV29-1 with TRBJ2-3; D may be TRBD2 (6 bases). Germline V lookup: CDR1 SQVTM, CDR2 ANQGSEA. Between the trimmed V and J ends, which lost 2 bases and 6 bases, there was a span of 15 bases. This CDR3 has 14 amino acids. The CDR3 loop reads CSVEISAEGDTQYF. For the CDR3, the DNA is TGCAGCGTTGAAATTAGCGCGGAGGGTGATACGCAGTATTTT.

The rearrangement links TRBV28 to TRBJ2-3; 16 bases are shared with TRBD2. Germline V CDR1 and CDR2: MDHEN, SYDVKM. The length of the CDR3 is 19 residues. With V trimmed by 4 bases and J by 4 bases, 11 bases remained unmatched. The chain's CDR3 is CASSSTGTSGRARADTQYF. CDR3 nucleotides: TGTGCCAGCAGTTCTACCGGGACTAGCGGGAGGGCCCGGGCAGATACGCAGTATTTT. The entire variable domain, with the rest obtained from reference TRBV28 and TRBJ2-3, is as follows: DVKVTQSSRYLVKRTGEKVFLECVQDMDHENMFWYRQDPGLGLRLIYFSYDVKMKEKGDIPEGYSVSREKKERFSLILESASTNQTSMYLCASSSTGTSGRARADTQYFGPGTRLTVL.

The V gene is TRBV6-2 or TRBV6-3, the J gene TRBJ2-3; D not resolved. The CDR3 contains 14 residues. CDR1 and CDR2 from the germline V gene are MNHEY and SVGEGT. The germline V and J ends were trimmed by 5 bases and 1 base, with 10 bases remaining between them. The CDR3 is CASSKVQRTDTQYF. The CDR3, as DNA: TGTGCCAGCAGTAAGGTACAGCGCACAGATACGCAGTATTTT.

The chain has TRBV7-8 and TRBJ2-3; D is possibly TRBD2 (5 bases). Germline CDR1 and CDR2: SGHVS and FQNEAQ. CDR3 length: 13 residues. Trimming took 1 base from V and 8 from J, leaving 10 bases between them. CDR3: CASSLGRGSTQYF. DNA of the CDR3: TGTGCCAGCAGCTTAGGTCGGGGTTCTACGCAGTATTTT. The whole variable domain, filled in from reference TRBV7-8 and TRBJ2-3, reads GAGVSQSPRYKVAKRGQDVALRCDPISGHVSLFWYQQALGQGPEFLTYFQNEAQLDKSGLPSDRFFAERPEGSVSTLKIQRTQQEDSAVYLCASSLGRGSTQYFGPGTRLTVL.

As DNA, the CDR3 is TGTGCCAGCAGTCCCCTCCAGGGGCGAAGCTCCTACAATGAGCAGTTCTTC. The encoded protein is CASSPLQGRSSYNEQFF. This sequence joins TRBV6-6 and TRBJ2-1, with TRBD1 as a possible D gene (6 bases). From germline, CDR1 is MNHNY and CDR2 SVGAGI (reference sequence). The ends were cut back, 5 bases at V and 0 bases at J, with 17 bases in the middle. This CDR3 has 17 amino acids.

V gene TRBV2 combines with J gene TRBJ2-5; 7 nucleotides align to TRBD1. The V gene's germline CDR1 is SNHLY and CDR2 FYNNEI. V shed 2 bases, J shed 5 bases, and the junction held 5 bases outside the gene matches. The CDR3 contains 14 residues. The CDR3 DNA reads as TGTGCCAGCAGTGAACAACAGGGGACGGAGACCCAGTACTTC. Amino acids: CASSEQQGTETQYF.

Only a few counts were recorded for this clone. This sequence joins TRBV19 and TRBJ2-7; a possible D gene is TRBD1 (6 bases). CDR1 and CDR2 (germline): LNHDA, SQIVND (reference sequence). This CDR3 has 14 residues. The V end lost 4 bases, the J end lost 2 bases, and 12 bases lay between the germline ends. In DNA form, the CDR3 reads TGTGCCAGTAGTACCTCACAGGGTCCCTACGAGCAGTACTTC. Residues: CASSTSQGPYEQYF.

This chain uses TRBV7-2 with TRBJ2-4; 7 nucleotides agree with TRBD1. This CDR3 is 16 amino acids long. Germline loops: CDR1 SGHTA, CDR2 FQGNSA. V lost 1 base and J lost 0; bases outside the gene matches: 3. This chain's CDR3 is CASSLGQGVAKNIQYF. Here the CDR3 DNA reads TGTGCCAGCAGCTTAGGGCAGGGGGTAGCCAAAAACATTCAGTACTTC.

This clone has only a few counts. V gene TRBV15 combines with J gene TRBJ2-1; 10 bases align to TRBD2. Per germline, CDR1 LNHNV and CDR2 YYDKDF (reference sequence). The CDR3 runs to 16 residues. With 0 bases clipped from V and 4 bases from J, the junction kept 3 bases outside the gene matches. Here the CDR3 reads CATSRDGSGRYNEQFF. The CDR3, as DNA: TGTGCCACCAGCAGAGATGGTAGCGGGAGGTACAATGAGCAGTTCTTC.

The chain combines TRBV11-2 with TRBJ2-7; TRBD2 agrees at 11 bases. V lost 2 bases and J lost 8; bases outside the gene matches: 5. Germline-derived CDR1 and CDR2 are SGHAT and FQNNGV. The CDR3 loop spans 14 amino acids. CDR3 coding DNA: TGTGCCAGCAGCTTAAGCACTAGCGGGAGAAAGCAGTACTTC. As protein: CASSLSTSGRKQYF.

This chain uses TRBV5-5 with TRBJ1-1; 9 bases fit TRBD1. Germline values: CDR1 SGHKS, CDR2 YYEKEE (reference sequence). V lost 2 bases, J lost 0 bases, and 8 bases stayed unmatched. CDR3 length equals 17 residues. The CDR3 DNA is TGTGCCAGCAGCTTACAGGGGGCGCAGGTCATGAACACTGAAGCTTTCTTT. Translating it yields CASSLQGAQVMNTEAFF.

The chain has TRBV5-4 and TRBJ2-5; the D is unclear. The V gene's germline CDR1 is SGHNT and CDR2 YYREEE (reference sequence). The ends were cut back, 1 base at V and 0 bases at J, with 4 bases in the middle. The length of the CDR3 is 13 residues. The CDR3 bases are TGTGCCAGCAGCTTGACATACCAAGAGACCCAGTACTTC. It is translated as CASSLTYQETQYF.

This clone was picked up a small number of times. The J gene is TRBJ2-3, the V gene TRBV5-1; 8 positions agree with TRBD2. This CDR3 is 18 amino acids long. V trimming: 4 bases; J trimming: 0 bases; junction bases outside the gene matches: 13. The germline gives CDR1 SGHRS, CDR2 YFSETQ. The CDR3 DNA follows: TGCGCCAGCAGCCCCCGGCGGGCGGGGGGAACTAGCACAGATACGCAGTATTTT. It is translated as CASSPRRAGGTSTDTQYF.

The J gene is TRBJ2-6, the V gene TRBV9, with D perhaps TRBD1 (5 bases). Germline loops: CDR1 SGDLS, CDR2 YYNGEE. The CDR3 runs to 17 residues. V lost 4 bases and J 0 bases, leaving 14 bases between the germline ends. The CDR3 region has the DNA TGTGCCAGCAGCCCCCGGACAACCGACTCTGGGGCCAACGTCCTGACTTTC. This translates into CASSPRTTDSGANVLTF.